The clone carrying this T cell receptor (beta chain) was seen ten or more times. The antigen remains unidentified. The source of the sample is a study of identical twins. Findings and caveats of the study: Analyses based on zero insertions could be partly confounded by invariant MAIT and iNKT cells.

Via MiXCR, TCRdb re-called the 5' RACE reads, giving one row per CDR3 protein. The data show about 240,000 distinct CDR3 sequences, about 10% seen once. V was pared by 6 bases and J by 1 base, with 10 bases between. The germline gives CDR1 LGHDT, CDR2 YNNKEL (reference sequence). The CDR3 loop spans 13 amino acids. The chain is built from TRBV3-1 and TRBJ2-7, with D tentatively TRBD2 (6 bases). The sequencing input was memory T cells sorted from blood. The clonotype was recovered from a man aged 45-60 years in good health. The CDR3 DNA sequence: TGTGCCAGCAGACGCGGGGAATCCTACGAGCAGTACTTC. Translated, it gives CASRRGESYEQYF.